This T cell receptor beta chain was captured in a study of blood T cells in healthy people across ages. Whole-study results and caveats: The unsorted PBMCs prevented any conclusive comparison of naive versus antigen-experienced cells. Underestimates were what the diversity estimates from one million T cells were considered to be.

It was with a sample-barcoded 5' primer and a J-beta primer mix that a second PCR of roughly 7 to 12 cycles was run. Tagging of each cDNA molecule was performed by a template-switch adaptor with 12 random nucleotides. Each sample yielded at least 3 million CDR3-containing paired-end reads. TCRdb analysed the 5' RACE reads with MiXCR anew, one entry per CDR3 protein. This table has around 2 million distinct CDR3 sequences, about two fifths appearing once. V shed 4 bases, J shed 2 bases, and the junction held 8 bases outside the gene matches. Germline V gene lookup returns CDR1 MNHEY and CDR2 SMNVEV (reference sequence). The CDR3 loop spans 16 amino acids. As concerns this clonotype: The target antigen is unknown.

The sample was blood. The receptor's source is a human donor in good health. The V and J genes are TRBV27 and TRBJ2-3, with 8 bases that match TRBD2. CDR3 sequence reads: CASSWSSGVITDTQYF. CDR3 DNA sequence: TGTGCCAGCAGTTGGAGTAGCGGGGTTATCACAGATACGCAGTATTTT.